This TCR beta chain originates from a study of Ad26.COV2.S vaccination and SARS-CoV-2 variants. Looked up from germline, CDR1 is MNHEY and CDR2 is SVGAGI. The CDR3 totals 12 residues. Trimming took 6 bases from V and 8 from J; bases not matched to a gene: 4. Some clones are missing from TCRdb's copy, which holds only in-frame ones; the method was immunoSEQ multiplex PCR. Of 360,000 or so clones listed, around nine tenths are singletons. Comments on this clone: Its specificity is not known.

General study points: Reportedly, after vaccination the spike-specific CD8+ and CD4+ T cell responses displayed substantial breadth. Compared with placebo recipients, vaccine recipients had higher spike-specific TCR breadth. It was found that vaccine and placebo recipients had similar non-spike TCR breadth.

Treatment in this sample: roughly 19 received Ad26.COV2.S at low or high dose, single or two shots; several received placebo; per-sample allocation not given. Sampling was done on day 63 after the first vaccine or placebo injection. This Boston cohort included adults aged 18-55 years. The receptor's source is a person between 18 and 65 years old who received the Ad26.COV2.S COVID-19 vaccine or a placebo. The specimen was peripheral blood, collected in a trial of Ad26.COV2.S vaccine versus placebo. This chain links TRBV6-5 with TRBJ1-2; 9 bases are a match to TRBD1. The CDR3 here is CASRGTGSGYTF. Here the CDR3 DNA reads TGTGCCAGCAGAGGGACAGGGAGCGGCTACACCTTC.